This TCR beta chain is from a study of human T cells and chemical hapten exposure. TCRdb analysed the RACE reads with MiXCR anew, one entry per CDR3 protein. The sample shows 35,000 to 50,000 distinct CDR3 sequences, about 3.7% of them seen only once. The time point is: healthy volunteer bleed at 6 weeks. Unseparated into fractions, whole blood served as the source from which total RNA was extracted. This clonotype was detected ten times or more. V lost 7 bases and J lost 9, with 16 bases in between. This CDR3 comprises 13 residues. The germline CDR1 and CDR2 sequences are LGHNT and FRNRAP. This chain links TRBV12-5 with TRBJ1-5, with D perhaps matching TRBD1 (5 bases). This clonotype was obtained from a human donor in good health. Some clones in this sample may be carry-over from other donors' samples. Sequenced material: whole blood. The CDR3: CASAQDTLRPQHF. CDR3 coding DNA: TGTGCTAGTGCCCAGGACACCCTGCGGCCCCAGCATTTT.